This T cell receptor beta chain was identified in a study of blood T cell repertoires in COVID-19 (TCRdb year 2020). At the level of the whole study: Samples covering the acute and convalescent phases of COVID-19 were provided by collaborators in the United States, Italy and Spain. The prospective study material was composed of cDNA or gDNA derived from T cells, B-cell-depleted T cells, or PBMCs. The dataset comprised deeply sampled blood TCRbeta repertoires from subjects exposed to, actively infected with, or recovered from COVID-19. The repertoires were made available in a free public database intended to serve as a resource for research on the immune response to SARS-CoV-2. Samples were obtained from the ongoing ImmuneRACE study (first 160 participants) and from some 1,200 subjects provided by 6 global collaborators. Nearly every sample came with metadata listing a de-identified subject ID, COVID-19 status, age in years and sex. HLA class I and class II types, where available, came from metadata supplied by the sample provider rather than from assay-based typing.

On the study overall, not on this receptor specifically: Clinical and demographic metadata were provided uncurated, with the amount varying by source and participant.

The CDR3 has 15 amino acids, counting the end cysteine and phenylalanine. Only the CDR3 region is kept as DNA, spanning 45 bases read in frame from base 1. From a lookup of the germline V gene, CDR1 and CDR2 are SGHTA and FQGNSA. V gives up 5 bases and J gives up 0 bases, and the segment between their germline ends measures 14 bases. TCRbeta CDR3 regions were amplified from genomic DNA using the immunoSEQ Assay, a bias-controlled multiplex PCR. Regarding the original processing steps: The number of nucleated cells in each sample was estimated by amplification of reference gene primers within the assay. To quantify the absolute abundance of each unique TCRbeta CDR3 rearrangement, sequence reads were collapsed and filtered. Productive Simpson clonality was computed per sample as the square root of Simpson's diversity index over productive rearrangements. Drawn from immuneACCESS, this table holds only the in-frame rearrangements with V and J called that TCRdb kept. Clones are partly lost; checked studies trace under half to an unresolved V gene and leave the rest unexplained. Clone size and V and J calls were adopted from that table, with D and trimming inferred from the DNA. The sample table records some 240,000 clones; about four fifths of these occur just once. The biggest ten clones account for about 3.5% of the sample.

This clone has just a few counts. There is no known antigen for this receptor. No base qualities exist here, and no much larger clone lies one base off it. Participants in the prospective study were enrolled through a virtual design, were aged about 18 to 100 years, and lived in under 25 United States geographic areas. In the prospective study, cohorts were assigned on the basis of participant-reported clinical history obtained from a screening survey and a study questionnaire. For ImmuneRACE Cohort 3, a participant was defined as recovered based on two consecutive negative NP/OP PCR tests, clearance by a healthcare professional, or resolution of symptoms. In the prospective study, whole blood, serum and a nasopharyngeal or oropharyngeal swab were collected from each participant by mobile phlebotomists. Prospective study participants could optionally give additional blood draws and questionnaires over an approximately 2-month period. Prospective study blood samples were shipped either frozen or at room temperature before DNA extraction.

The source of this sequence is a man aged 50 to 59 who had recovered from COVID-19. Recombination connected TRBV7-2 to TRBJ2-7; the D gene assignment is ambiguous. Sequencing was done on a sample of PBMCs or T cells enriched from blood (not recorded which). DNA sequence: TGTGCCAGCAGCCTCGAAGGTCCTAGCTCCTACGAGCAGTACTTC. The encoded protein is CASSLEGPSSYEQYF.